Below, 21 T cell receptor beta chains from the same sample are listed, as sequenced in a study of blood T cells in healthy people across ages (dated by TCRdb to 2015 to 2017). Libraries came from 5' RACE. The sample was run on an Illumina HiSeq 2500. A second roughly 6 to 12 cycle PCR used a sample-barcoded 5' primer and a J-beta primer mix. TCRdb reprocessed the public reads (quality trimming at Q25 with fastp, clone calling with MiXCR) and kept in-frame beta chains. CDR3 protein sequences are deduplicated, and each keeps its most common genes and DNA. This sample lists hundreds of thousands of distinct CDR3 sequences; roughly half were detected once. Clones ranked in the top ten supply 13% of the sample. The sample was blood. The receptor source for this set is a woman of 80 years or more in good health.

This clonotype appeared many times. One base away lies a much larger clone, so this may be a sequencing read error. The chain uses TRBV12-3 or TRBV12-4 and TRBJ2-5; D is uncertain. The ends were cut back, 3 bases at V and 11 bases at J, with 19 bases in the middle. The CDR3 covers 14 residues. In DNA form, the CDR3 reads TGTGCCAGCAGTTTCTCGCAGAACCACAATGAGCAGTACTTC. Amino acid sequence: CASSFSQNHNEQYF.

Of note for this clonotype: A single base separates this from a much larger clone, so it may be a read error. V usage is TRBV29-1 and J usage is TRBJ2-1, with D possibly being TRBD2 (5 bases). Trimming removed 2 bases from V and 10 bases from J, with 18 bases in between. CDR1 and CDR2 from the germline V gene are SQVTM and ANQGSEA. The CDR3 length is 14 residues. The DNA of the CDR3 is TGCAGCGTTGAAAGGGCTAGCTACCTCCGGGAGCAGTTCTTC. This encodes CSVERASYLREQFF.

CDR3: CSATPTEYGYTF. As DNA, the CDR3 is TGCAGCGCAACACCTACAGAGTATGGCTACACCTTC. The rearrangement links TRBV29-1 to TRBJ1-2; D is unresolved. The CDR3 covers 12 residues. CDR1 SQVTM and CDR2 ANQGSEA come from the germline V gene. Trimming shortened V by 7 bases and J by 5 bases, and 14 bases separated the two germline ends.

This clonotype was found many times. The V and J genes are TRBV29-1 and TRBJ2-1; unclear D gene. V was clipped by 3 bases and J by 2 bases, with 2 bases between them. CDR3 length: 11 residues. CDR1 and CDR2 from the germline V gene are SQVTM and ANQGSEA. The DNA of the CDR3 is TGCAGCGTTGACCCCTACAATGAGCAGTTCTTC. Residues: CSVDPYNEQFF.

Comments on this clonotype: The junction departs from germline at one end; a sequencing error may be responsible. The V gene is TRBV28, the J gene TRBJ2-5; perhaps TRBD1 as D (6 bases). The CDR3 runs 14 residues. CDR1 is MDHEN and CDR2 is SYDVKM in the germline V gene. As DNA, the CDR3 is TGTGCCAGCAGTTATGGGATGGGGGCCTACGAGCAGAACTTC. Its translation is CASSYGMGAYEQNF.

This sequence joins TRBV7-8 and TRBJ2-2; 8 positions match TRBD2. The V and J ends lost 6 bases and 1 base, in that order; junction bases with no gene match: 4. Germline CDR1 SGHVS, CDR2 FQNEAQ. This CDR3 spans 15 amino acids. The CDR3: CASRPSGGNTGELFF. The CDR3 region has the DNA TGTGCCAGCAGGCCGAGCGGGGGGAACACCGGGGAGCTGTTTTTT.

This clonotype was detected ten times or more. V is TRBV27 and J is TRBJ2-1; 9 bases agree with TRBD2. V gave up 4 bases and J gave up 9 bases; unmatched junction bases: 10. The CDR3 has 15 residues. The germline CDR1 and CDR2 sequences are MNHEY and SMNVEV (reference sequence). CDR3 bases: TGTGCCAGCAGTTCCGCGGGAGCGGGAGGTCGTGAGCAGTTCTTC. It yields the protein CASSSAGAGGREQFF.

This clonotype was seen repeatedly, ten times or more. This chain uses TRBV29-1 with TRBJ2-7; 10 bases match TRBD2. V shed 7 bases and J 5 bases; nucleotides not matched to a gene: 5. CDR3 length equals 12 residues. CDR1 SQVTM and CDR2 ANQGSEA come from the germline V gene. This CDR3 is CSATSGKDEQYF. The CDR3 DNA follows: TGCAGCGCAACTAGCGGGAAGGACGAGCAGTACTTC.

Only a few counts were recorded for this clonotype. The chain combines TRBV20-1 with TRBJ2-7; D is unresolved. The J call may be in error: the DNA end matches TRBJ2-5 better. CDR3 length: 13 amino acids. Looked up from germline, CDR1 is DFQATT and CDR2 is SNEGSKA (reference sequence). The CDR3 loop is CSAVGQSSGTQYF. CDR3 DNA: TGCAGTGCCGTTGGGCAATCGTCCGGGACCCAGTACTTC.

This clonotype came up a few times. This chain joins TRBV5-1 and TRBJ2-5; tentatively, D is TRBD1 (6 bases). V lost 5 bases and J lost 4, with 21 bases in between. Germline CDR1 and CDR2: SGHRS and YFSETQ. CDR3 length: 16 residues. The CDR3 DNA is TGCGCCAGCAGTTTTGACAGGAGGAGAATGGGAGAGACCCAGTACTTC. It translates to CASSFDRRRMGETQYF.

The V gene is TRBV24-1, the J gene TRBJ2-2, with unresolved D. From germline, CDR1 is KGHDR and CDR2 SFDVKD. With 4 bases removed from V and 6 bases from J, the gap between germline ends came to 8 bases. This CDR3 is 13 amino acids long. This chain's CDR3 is CATSDPQSGELFF. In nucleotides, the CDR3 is TGTGCCACCAGTGACCCTCAGTCCGGGGAGCTGTTTTTT.

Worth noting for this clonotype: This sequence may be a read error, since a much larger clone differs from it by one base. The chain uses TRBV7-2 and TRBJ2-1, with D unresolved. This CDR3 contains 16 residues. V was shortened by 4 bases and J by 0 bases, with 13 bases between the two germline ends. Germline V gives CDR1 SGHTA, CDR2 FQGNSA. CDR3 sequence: CASSSSVKASYNEQFF. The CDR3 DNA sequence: TGTGCCAGCAGCTCGTCAGTCAAAGCCTCCTACAATGAGCAGTTCTTC.

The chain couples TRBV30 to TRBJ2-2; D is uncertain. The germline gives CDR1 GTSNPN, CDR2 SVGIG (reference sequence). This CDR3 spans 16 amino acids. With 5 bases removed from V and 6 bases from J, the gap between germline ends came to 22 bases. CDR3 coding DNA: TGTGCCTGGCAGGCCATGGGCAGGCGAATGGCCGGGGAGCTGTTTTTT. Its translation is CAWQAMGRRMAGELFF.

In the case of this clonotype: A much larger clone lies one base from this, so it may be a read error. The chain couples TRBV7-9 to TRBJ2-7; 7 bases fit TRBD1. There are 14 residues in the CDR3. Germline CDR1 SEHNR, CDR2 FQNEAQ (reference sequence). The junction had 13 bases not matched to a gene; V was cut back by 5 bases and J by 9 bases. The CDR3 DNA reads TGTGCCAGCAGCCAGACCGGGACAGCAAACATGCAGTACTTC. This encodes CASSQTGTANMQYF.

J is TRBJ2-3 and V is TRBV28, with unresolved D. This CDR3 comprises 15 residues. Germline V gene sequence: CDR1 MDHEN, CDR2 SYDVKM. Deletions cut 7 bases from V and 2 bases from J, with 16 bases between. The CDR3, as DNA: TGTGCCAGCACCCCTGGGCACGCGCTCACAGATACGCAGTATTTT. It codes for CASTPGHALTDTQYF.

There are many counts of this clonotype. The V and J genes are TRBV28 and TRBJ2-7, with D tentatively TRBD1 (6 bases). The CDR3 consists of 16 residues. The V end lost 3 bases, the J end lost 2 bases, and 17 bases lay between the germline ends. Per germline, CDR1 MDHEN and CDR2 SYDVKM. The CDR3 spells CASSLEQGTRPYEQYF. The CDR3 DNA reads TGTGCCAGCAGTTTGGAGCAGGGGACAAGACCCTACGAGCAGTACTTC.

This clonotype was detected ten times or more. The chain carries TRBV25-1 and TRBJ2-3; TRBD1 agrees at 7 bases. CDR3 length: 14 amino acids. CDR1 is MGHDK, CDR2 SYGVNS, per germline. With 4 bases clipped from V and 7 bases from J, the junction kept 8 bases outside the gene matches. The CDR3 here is CASSGQGKFNTQYF. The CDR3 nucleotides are TGTGCCAGCAGTGGACAGGGAAAGTTCAATACGCAGTATTTT.

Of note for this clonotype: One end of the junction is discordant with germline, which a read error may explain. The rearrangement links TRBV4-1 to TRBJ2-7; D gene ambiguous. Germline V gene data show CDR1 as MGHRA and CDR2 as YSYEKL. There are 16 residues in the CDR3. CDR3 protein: CASGQDSRTPTYEQYF. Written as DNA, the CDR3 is TGCGCCAGCGGCCAAGATTCACGGACCCCCACCTACGAGCAGTACTTC.

The CDR3 region is CAISESGAYEQYF. CDR3 nucleotides: TGTGCCATCAGTGAGTCAGGGGCCTACGAGCAGTACTTC. V usage is TRBV10-3 and J usage is TRBJ2-5; possible D gene TRBD1, 5 bases. The better agreement between TRBJ2-7 and the DNA end casts doubt on the J call. Germline V gives CDR1 ENHRY, CDR2 SYGVKD. The CDR3 loop spans 13 amino acids.

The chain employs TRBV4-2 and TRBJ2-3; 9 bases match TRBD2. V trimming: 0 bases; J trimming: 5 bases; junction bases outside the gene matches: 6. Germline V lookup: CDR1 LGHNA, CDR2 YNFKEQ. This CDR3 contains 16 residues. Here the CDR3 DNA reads TGTGCCAGCAGCCAAGAGGCGGGGGGGCCTTTAGATACGCAGTATTTT. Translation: CASSQEAGGPLDTQYF.

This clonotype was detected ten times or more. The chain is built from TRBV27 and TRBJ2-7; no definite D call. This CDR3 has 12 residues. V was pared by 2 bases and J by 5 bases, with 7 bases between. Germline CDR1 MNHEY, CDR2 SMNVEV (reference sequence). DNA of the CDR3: TGTGCCAGCAGTTTAATAGGCGACGAGCAGTACTTC. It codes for CASSLIGDEQYF.